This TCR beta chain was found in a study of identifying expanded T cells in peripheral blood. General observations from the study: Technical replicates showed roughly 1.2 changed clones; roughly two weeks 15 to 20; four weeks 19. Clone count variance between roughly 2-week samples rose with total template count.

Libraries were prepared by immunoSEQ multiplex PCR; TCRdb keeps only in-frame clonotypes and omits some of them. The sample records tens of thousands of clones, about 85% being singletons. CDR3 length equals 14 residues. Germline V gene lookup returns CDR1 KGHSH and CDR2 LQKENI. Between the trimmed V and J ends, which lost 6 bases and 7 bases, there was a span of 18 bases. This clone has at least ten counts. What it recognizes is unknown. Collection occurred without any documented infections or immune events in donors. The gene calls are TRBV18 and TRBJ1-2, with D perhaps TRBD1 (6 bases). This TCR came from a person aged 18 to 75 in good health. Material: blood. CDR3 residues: CASSPYKQGAGYTF. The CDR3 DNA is TGTGCCAGCTCGCCATATAAACAGGGAGCTGGCTACACCTTC.